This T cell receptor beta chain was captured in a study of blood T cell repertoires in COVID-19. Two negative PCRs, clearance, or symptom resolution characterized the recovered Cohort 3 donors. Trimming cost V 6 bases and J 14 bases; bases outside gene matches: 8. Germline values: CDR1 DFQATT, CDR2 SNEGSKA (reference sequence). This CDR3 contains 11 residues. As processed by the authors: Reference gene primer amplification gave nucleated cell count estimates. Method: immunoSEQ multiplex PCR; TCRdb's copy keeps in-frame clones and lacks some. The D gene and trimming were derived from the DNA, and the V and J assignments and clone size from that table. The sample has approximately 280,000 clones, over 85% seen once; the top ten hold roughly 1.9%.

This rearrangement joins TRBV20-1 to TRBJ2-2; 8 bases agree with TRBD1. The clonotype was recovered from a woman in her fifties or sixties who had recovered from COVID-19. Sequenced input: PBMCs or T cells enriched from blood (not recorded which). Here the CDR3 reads CSAAWTGNLFF. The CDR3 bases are TGCAGTGCAGCCTGGACAGGGAACCTGTTTTTT.